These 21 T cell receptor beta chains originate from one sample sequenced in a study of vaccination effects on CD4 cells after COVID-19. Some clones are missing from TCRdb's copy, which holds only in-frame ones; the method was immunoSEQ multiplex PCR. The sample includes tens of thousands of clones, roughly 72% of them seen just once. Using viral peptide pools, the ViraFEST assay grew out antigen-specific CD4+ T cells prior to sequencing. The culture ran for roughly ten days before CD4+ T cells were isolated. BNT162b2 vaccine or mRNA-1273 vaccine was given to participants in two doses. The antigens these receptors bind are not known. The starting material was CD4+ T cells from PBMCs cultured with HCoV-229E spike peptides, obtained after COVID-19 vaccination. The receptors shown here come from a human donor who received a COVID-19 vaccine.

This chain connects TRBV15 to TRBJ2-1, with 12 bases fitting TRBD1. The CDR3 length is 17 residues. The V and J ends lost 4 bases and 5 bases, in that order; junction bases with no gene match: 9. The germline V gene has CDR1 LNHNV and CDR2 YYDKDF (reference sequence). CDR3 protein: CATSIGTGGPGHNEQFF. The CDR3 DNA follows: TGTGCCACCAGCATTGGGACAGGGGGCCCCGGACACAATGAGCAGTTCTTC.

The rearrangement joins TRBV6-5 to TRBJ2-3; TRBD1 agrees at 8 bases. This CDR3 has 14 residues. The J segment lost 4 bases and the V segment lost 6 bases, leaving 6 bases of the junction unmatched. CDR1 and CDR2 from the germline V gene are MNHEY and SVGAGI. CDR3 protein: CASSWTGLADTQYF. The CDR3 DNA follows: TGTGCCAGCAGCTGGACAGGGCTGGCAGATACGCAGTATTTT.

CDR3 nucleotides: TGTGCCAGCAGCTCGCAGCCGGGACAGTACGGTGAGCAGTTCTTC. Encoded protein: CASSSQPGQYGEQFF. This rearrangement joins TRBV7-2 to TRBJ2-1; 7 positions agree with TRBD1. Looked up from germline, CDR1 is SGHTA and CDR2 is FQGNSA. Trimming at V came to 4 bases and at J to 9 bases, leaving 12 bases not matched to a gene. The CDR3 spans 15 residues.

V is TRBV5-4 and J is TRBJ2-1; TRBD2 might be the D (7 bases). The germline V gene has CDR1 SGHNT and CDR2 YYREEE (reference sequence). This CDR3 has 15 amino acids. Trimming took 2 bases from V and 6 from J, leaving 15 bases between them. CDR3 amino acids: CASSLGGEAVNEQFF. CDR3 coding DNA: TGTGCCAGCAGCTTAGGGGGGGAGGCGGTCAATGAGCAGTTCTTC.

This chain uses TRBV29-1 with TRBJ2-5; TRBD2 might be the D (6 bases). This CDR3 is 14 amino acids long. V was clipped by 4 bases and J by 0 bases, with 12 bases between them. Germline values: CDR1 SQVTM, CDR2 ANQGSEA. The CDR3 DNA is TGCAGCGTTGGGCGGGGCAACTACCAAGAGACCCAGTACTTC. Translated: CSVGRGNYQETQYF.

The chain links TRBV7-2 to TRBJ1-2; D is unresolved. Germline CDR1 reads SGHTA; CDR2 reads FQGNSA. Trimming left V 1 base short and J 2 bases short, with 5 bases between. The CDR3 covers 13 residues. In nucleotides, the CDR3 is TGTGCCAGCAGCTTAGGCCAGAACTATGGCTACACCTTC. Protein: CASSLGQNYGYTF.

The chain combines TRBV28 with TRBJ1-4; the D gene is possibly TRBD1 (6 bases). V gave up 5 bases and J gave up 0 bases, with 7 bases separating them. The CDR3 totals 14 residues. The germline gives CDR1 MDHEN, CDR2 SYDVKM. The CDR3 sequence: CASSQGPTNEKLFF. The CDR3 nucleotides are TGTGCCAGCAGTCAGGGGCCAACTAATGAAAAACTGTTTTTT.

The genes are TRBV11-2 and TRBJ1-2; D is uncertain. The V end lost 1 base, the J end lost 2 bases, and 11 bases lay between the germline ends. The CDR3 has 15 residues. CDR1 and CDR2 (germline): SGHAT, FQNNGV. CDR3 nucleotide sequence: TGTGCCAGCAGCTTAGGAGGCGCGGGGAACTATGGCTACACCTTC. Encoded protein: CASSLGGAGNYGYTF.

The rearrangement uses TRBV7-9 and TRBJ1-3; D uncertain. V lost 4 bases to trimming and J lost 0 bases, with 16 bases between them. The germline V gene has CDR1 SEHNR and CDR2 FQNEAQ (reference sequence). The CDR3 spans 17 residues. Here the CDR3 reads CASSSTRGGNSGNTIYF. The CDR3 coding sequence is TGTGCCAGCAGCTCAACCCGCGGCGGCAACTCTGGAAACACCATATATTTT.

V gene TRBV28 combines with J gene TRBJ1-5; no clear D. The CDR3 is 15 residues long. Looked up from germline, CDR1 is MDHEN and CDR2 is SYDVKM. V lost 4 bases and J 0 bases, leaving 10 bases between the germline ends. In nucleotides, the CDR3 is TGTGCCAGCAGTTCCTGGGAGAATAGCAATCAGCCCCAGCATTTT. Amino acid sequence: CASSSWENSNQPQHF.

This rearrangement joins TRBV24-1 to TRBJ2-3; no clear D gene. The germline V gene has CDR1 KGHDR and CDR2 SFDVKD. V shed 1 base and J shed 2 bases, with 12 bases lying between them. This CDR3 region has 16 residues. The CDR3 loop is CATSDLGQEYTDTQYF. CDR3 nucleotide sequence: TGTGCCACCAGTGATTTAGGGCAGGAATACACAGATACGCAGTATTTT.

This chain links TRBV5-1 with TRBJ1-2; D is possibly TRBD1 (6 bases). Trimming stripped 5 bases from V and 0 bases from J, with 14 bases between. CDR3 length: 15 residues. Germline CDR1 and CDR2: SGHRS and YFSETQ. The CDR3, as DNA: TGCGCCAGCAGTCGGAACAGGGAGCCTAACTATGGCTACACCTTC. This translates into CASSRNREPNYGYTF.

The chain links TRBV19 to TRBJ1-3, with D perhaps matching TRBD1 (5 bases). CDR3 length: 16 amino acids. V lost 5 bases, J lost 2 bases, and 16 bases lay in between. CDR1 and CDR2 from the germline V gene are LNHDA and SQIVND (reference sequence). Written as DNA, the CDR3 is TGTGCCAGTAGTCCCTCCGGGGGAGTACCTGGAAACACCATATATTTT. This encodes CASSPSGGVPGNTIYF.

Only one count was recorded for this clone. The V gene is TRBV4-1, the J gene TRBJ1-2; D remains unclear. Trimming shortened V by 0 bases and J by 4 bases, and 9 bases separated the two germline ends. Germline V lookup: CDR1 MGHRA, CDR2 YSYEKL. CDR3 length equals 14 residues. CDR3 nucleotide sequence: TGCGCCAGCAGCCAAGAAAGTCGGGGCTATGGCTACACCTTC. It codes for CASSQESRGYGYTF.

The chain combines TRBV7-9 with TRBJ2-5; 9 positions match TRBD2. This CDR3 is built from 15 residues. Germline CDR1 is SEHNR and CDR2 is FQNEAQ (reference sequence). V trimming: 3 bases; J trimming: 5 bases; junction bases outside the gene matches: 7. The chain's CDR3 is CASSFPAGGSETQYF. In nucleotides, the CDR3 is TGTGCCAGCAGCTTCCCAGCGGGGGGTTCTGAGACCCAGTACTTC. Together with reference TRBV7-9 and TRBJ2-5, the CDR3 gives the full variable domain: DTGVSQNPRHKITKRGQNVTFRCDPISEHNRLYWYRQTLGQGPEFLTYFQNEAQLEKSRLLSDRFSAERPKGSFSTLEIQRTEQGDSAMYLCASSFPAGGSETQYFGPGTRLLVL.

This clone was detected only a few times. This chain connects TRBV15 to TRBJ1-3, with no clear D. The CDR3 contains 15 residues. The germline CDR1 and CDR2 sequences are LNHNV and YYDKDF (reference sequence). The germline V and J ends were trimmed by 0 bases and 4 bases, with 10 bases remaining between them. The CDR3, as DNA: TGTGCCACCAGCAGAGATAGTGTACCCGGAAACACCATATATTTT. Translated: CATSRDSVPGNTIYF.

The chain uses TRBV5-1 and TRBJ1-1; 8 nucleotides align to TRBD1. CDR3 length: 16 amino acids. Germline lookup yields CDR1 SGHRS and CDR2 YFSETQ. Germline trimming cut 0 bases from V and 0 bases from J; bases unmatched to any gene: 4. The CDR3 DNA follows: TGCGCCAGCAGCTTGGCAGAGGACAGGGTGAACACTGAAGCTTTCTTT. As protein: CASSLAEDRVNTEAFF.

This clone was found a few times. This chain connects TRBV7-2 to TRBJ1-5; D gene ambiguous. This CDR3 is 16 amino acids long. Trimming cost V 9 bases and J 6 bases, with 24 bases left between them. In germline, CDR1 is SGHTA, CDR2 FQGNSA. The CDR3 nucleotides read TGTGCCAGAAAGTGGCAGGTCAATACCTGGTCTCAGCCCCAGCATTTT. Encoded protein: CARKWQVNTWSQPQHF.

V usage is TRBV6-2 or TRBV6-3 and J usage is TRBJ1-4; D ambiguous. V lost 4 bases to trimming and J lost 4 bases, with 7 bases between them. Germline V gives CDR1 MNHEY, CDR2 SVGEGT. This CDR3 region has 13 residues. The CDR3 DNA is TGTGCCAGCAGTTCCGTTGGTAATGAAAAACTGTTTTTT. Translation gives CASSSVGNEKLFF.

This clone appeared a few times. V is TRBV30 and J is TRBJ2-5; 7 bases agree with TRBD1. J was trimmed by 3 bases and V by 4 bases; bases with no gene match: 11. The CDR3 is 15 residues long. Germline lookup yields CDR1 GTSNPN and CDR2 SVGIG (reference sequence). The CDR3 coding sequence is TGTGCCTGGACCTCCCCCCGGACAGGTGAAGAGACCCAGTACTTC. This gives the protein CAWTSPRTGEETQYF.

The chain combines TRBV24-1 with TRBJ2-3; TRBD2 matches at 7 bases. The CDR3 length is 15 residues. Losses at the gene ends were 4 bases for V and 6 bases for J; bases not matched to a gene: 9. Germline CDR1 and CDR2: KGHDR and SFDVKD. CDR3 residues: CATSDPTSRGDTQYF. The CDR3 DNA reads TGTGCCACCAGTGACCCGACTAGCCGAGGGGATACGCAGTATTTT.